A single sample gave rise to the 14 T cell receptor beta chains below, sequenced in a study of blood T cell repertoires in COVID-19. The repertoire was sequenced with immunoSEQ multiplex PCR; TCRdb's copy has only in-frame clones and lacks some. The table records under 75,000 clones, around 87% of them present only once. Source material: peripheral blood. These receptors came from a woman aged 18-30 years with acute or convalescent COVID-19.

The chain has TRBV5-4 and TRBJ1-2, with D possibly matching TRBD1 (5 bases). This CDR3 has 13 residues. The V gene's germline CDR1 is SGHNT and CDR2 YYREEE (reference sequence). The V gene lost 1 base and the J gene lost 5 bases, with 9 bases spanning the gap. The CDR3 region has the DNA TGTGCCAGCAGCTTGCCAGGGAATTATGGCTACACCTTC. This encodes CASSLPGNYGYTF.

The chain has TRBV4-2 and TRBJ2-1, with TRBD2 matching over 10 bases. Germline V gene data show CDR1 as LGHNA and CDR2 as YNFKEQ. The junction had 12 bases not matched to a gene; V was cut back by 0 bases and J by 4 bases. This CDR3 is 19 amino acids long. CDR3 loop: CASSQDSPELAGPYNEQFF. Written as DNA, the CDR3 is TGTGCCAGCAGCCAAGATTCCCCCGAACTAGCGGGACCTTACAATGAGCAGTTCTTC.

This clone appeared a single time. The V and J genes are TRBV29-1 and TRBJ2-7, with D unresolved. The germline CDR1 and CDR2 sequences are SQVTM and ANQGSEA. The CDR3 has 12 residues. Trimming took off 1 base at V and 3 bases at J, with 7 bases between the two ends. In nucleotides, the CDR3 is TGCAGCGTTGAAGGCGAAAACTACGAGCAGTACTTC. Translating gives CSVEGENYEQYF.

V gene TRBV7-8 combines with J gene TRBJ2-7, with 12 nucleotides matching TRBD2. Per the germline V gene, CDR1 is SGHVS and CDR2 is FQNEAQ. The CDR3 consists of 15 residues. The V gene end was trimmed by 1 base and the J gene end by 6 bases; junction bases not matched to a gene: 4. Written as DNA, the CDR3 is TGTGCCAGCAGCTTAGGACTAGCGGGAGTCCCCGAGCAGTACTTC. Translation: CASSLGLAGVPEQYF.

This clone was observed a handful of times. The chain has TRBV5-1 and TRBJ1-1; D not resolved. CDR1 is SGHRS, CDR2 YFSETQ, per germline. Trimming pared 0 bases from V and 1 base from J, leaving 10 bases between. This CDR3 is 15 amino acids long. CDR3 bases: TGCGCCAGCAGCTTGGCTGAGGGATGGAACACTGAAGCTTTCTTT. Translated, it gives CASSLAEGWNTEAFF.

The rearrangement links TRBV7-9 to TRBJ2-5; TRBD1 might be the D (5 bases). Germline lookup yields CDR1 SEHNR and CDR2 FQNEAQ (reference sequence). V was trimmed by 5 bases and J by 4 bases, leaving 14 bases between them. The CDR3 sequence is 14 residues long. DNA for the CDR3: TGTGCCAGCAGCCCGCAGGGCTTTGGAGAGACCCAGTACTTC. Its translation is CASSPQGFGETQYF.

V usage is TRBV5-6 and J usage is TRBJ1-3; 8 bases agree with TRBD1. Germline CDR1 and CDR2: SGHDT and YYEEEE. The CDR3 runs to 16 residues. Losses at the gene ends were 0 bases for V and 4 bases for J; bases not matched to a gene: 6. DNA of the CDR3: TGTGCCAGCAGCTTGGGTTGGACAGGGCCAGGAAACACCATATATTTT. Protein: CASSLGWTGPGNTIYF.

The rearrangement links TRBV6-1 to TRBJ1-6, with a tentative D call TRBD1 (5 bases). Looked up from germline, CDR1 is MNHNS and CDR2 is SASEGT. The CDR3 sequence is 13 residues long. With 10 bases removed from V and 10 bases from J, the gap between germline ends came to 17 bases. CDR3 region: CATNERGSSPLHF. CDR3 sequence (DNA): TGTGCCACCAATGAAAGGGGATCGTCACCCCTCCACTTT.

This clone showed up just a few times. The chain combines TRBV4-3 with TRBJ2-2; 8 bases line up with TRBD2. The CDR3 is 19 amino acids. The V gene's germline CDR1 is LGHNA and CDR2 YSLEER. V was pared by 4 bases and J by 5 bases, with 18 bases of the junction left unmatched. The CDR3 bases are TGCGCCAGCAGCCTTTATCCGGGGGGGCTGGGGGCAAGTACCGGGGAGCTGTTTTTT. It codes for CASSLYPGGLGASTGELFF.

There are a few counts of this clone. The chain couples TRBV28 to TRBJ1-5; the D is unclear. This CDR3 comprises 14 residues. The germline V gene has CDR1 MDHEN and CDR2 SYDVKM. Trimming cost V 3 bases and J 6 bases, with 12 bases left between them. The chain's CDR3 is CASSFIGLAQPQHF. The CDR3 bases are TGTGCCAGCAGTTTCATAGGGCTAGCTCAGCCCCAGCATTTT.

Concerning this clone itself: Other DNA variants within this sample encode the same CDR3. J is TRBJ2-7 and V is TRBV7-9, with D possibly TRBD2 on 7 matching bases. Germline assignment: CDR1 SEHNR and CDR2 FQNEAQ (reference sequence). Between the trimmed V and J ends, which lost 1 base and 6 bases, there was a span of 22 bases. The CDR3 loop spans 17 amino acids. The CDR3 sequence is CASSLVGGGRLGAEQYF. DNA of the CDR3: TGTGCCAGCAGCTTAGTTGGGGGGGGACGGCTGGGGGCCGAGCAGTACTTC.

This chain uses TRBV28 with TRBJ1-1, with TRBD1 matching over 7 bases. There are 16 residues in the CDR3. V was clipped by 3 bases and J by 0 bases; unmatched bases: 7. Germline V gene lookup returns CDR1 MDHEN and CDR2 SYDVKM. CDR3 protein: CASSFTTGDLNTEAFF. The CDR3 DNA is TGTGCCAGCAGTTTTACAACAGGGGACCTGAACACTGAAGCTTTCTTT.

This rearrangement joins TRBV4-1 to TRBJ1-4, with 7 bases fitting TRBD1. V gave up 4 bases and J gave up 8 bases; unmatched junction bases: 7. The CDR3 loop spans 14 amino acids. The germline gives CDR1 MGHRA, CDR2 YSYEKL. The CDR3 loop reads CASSPEGAREKLFF. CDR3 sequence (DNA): TGCGCCAGCAGCCCGGAGGGGGCGAGGGAAAAACTGTTTTTT.

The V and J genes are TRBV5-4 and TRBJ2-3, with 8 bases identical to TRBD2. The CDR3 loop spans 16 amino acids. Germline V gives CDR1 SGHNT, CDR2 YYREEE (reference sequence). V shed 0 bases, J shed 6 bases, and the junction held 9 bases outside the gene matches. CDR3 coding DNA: TGTGCCAGCAGCTTGGGTCTGGGACTAGATTACGATACGCAGTATTTT. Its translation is CASSLGLGLDYDTQYF.